This T cell receptor beta chain was sequenced for a study of metastatic and nonmetastatic thyroid tumors (dated by TCRdb to 2020 to 2021). General notes on the study: Repertoires were compared across peripheral blood and tumor or nodule tissue samples from malignant and benign thyroid patients.

About this clone itself: Its antigen is not yet known. One junction end does not reproduce the germline sequence, and a read error may be involved.

Reading the germline V gene (reference sequence) gives CDR1 SGHAT and CDR2 FQDESV. Taken from cysteine to phenylalanine, the CDR3 has 16 residues. Of all the DNA, just the CDR3 is kept, 48 bases in frame from base 1. The paper's findings and limits, for the study overall: In both blood and tumor samples, TCR beta diversity was reported to be significantly higher in malignant tumors than in benign nodules.

Before undergoing thyroid surgery, none of the patients had been given any kind of treatment. The study retrospectively analysed patient clinical samples collected from the early 2010s to the late 2010s using T-cell receptor beta sequencing. Libraries came from PCR. The reads were generated on an Illumina HiSeq 4000. High-throughput sequencing was used to profile the TCR beta-chain CDR3 region of every patient. Per the authors' processing: The researchers built a classifier to tell apart papillary thyroid cancer patients with distant metastasis, based on CDR3 differences among clinicopathological groups. To measure repertoire diversity the researchers used the Shannon index, while the Morisita-Horn index served to gauge how similar the tumor and blood repertoires were. TCRdb ran its own pipeline on the public reads, namely fastp trimming at Q25 and MiXCR clone calling, and kept in-frame beta chains. These V and J calls originate from TCRdb's pipeline instead of the authors' own analysis. This sample is represented by over 25,000 clones; roughly 15% of them were singletons. The ten largest clones capture around a sixth of the sample.

This receptor was obtained from a male donor with papillary thyroid cancer or a benign thyroid nodule (not recorded which). Some clones in this sample may be carry-over from other donors' samples. Sequenced input: blood. The rearrangement combines TRBV11-1 with TRBJ2-2, with 9 bases in between that match TRBD1. For the CDR3, the sequence is CAISSRTGAGTGELFF. The nucleotide sequence is given as TGTGCCATCAGCTCCAGGACAGGGGCGGGGACCGGGGAGCTGTTTTTT.